The sample holds one count of the clone carrying this T cell receptor beta chain. The entry originates in a study of control samples from healthy donors and cancer patients. Using immunoSEQ multiplex PCR, the repertoire was profiled, and TCRdb retains in-frame clones only, with some absent. The data contain about 100,000 clones, around four fifths of them singletons. Germline V gene data show CDR1 as SGHTA and CDR2 as FQGTGA. V lost 6 bases and J lost 2, with 15 bases in between. The length of the CDR3 is 15 residues. Source material: blood. The V call is TRBV7-3, the J call TRBJ2-3, with D possibly matching TRBD2 (6 bases). This TCR was sampled from a young man in good health. In DNA form, the CDR3 reads TGTGCCAGCAGAAAGGAGGGGCGGGACACAGATACGCAGTATTTT. Translating gives CASRKEGRDTDTQYF.